The subject of this entry is one T cell receptor beta chain. Antigen unknown. The germline V gene has CDR1 SGHRS and CDR2 YFSETQ. Unmatched junction bases numbered 8, after V lost 3 bases and J lost 2 bases. The CDR3 totals 16 residues. Amplification used 60 Vbeta primers and 13 Jbeta primers. Clones were sequenced by immunoSEQ multiplex PCR, and TCRdb holds only the in-frame ones, with some missing. The table records 150,000 to 200,000 clones, roughly 84% of them present only once. The data stem from a study of cytomegalovirus exposure and HLA in healthy donors. Study-wide findings and caveats: Later analysis revealed greater clonal expansion in HLA-associated TCR beta chains than in equally common others. Immune exposure information available was restricted to CMV serostatus. It was likely that a cluster of highly shared sequence variants was a sequencing artifact.

Sequenced: PBMCs. The rearrangement joins TRBV5-1 to TRBJ2-5; TRBD2 aligns across 9 bases. This TCR derives from a woman aged 45 to 65 in good health and CMV-seropositive. CDR3 in amino acids: CASSSTSGPAQETQYF. For the CDR3, the DNA is TGCGCCAGCAGCTCAACTAGCGGGCCTGCTCAAGAGACCCAGTACTTC.